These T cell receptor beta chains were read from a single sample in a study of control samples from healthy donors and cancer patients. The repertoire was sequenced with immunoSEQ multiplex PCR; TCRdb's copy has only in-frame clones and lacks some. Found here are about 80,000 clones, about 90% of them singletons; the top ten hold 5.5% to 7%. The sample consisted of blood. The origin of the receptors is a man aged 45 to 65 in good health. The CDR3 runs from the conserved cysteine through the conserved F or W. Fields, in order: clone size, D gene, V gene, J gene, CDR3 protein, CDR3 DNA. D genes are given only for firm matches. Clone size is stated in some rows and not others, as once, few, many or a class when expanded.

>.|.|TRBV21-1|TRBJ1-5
CASSLRYVNQPQHF
TGTGCCAGCAGCCTAAGATATGTCAATCAGCCCCAGCATTTT
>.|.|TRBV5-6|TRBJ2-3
CASSSWVVGEDTQYF
TGTGCCAGCAGCTCGTGGGTGGTAGGCGAGGATACGCAGTATTTT
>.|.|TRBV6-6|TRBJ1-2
CASNPQGPNYGYTF
TGTGCCAGCAACCCCCAGGGGCCTAACTATGGCTACACCTTC
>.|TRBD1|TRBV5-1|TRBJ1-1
CASSATGGSNTEAFF
TGCGCCAGCAGCGCCACAGGGGGCTCGAACACTGAAGCTTTCTTT
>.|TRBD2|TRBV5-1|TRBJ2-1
CASRARGTSTYNEQFF
TGCGCCAGCCGAGCGAGGGGGACTAGTACTTACAATGAGCAGTTCTTC
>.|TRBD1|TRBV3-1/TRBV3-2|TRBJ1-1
CASSQGGQGKTEAFF
TGTGCCAGCAGCCAAGGTGGACAGGGAAAGACTGAAGCTTTCTTT
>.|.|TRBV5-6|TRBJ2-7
CASSAASTSYEQYF
TGTGCCAGCTCCGCCGCATCGACCTCCTACGAGCAGTACTTC
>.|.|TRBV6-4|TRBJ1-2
CASSAGQGPYGYTF
TGTGCCAGCAGTGCGGGGCAGGGGCCCTATGGCTACACCTTC
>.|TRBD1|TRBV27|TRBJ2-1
CASSAQTGGTGQVYNEQFF
TGTGCCAGCAGTGCCCAGACAGGGGGGACGGGGCAAGTTTACAATGAGCAGTTCTTC
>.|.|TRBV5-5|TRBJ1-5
CASSTQRGNQPQHF
TGTGCCAGCAGCACCCAGAGGGGAAATCAGCCCCAGCATTTT
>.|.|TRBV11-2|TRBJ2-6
CASSSLSRGVSGANVLTF
TGTGCCAGCAGCAGCCTGAGCCGAGGAGTCTCTGGGGCCAACGTCCTGACTTTC
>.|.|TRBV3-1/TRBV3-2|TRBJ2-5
CASREDTSRETQYF
TGTGCCAGCAGAGAAGATACTAGCCGAGAGACCCAGTACTTC
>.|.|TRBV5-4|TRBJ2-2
CATYVAGPTGELFF
TGTGCCACCTACGTGGCAGGACCTACCGGGGAGCTGTTTTTT
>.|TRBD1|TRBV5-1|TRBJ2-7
CASSRDRDGEQYF
TGCGCCAGCAGCCGGGACAGGGATGGCGAGCAGTACTTC
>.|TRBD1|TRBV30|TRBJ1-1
CAWSPGTGGSEAFF
TGTGCCTGGAGTCCGGGGACAGGGGGCTCTGAAGCTTTCTTT
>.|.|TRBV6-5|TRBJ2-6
CASWGSGANVLTF
TGTGCCAGCTGGGGCTCTGGGGCCAACGTCCTGACTTTC
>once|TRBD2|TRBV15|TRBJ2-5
CATSETSGLQETQYF
TGTGCCACCAGCGAGACTAGCGGGTTACAAGAGACCCAGTACTTC
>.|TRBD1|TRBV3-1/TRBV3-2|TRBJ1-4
CASSQGTGRAAEKLFF
TGTGCCAGCAGCCAAGGGACAGGGAGGGCGGCTGAAAAACTGTTTTTT
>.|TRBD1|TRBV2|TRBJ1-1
CASSGRTGVRNTEAFF
TGTGCCAGCAGTGGTCGGACAGGGGTGAGGAACACTGAAGCTTTCTTT
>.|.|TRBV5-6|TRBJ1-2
CASSLIRDANYGYTF
TGTGCCAGCAGTCTTATTCGGGATGCCAACTATGGCTACACCTTC
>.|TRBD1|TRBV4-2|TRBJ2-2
CASSQDRQGTNTGELFF
TGTGCCAGCAGCCAAGATCGACAGGGCACGAACACCGGGGAGCTGTTTTTT
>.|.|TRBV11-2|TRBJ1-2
CASRPLRTGNYGYTF
TGTGCCAGCAGACCTTTGAGGACGGGGAACTATGGCTACACCTTC
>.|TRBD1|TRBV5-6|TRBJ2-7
CASSLSGPGGYEQYF
TGTGCCAGCAGCTTGTCCGGGCCAGGGGGCTACGAGCAGTACTTC
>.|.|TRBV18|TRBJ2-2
CASSPVRAGELFF
TGTGCCAGCTCACCAGTCCGGGCCGGGGAGCTGTTTTTT
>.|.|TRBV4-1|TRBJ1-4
CASSQAGLTNEKLFF
TGCGCCAGCAGCCAAGCGGGGCTCACTAATGAAAAACTGTTTTTT
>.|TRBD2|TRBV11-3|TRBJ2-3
CASSLSRGGRSDTQYF
TGTGCCAGCAGCTTAAGCCGGGGGGGCCGGTCAGATACGCAGTATTTT
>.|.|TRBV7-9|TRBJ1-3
CASNNREAVSGNTIYF
TGTGCCAGCAACAACAGGGAGGCTGTATCTGGAAACACCATATATTTT
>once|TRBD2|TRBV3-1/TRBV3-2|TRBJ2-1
CASSPIAGSSYNEQFF
TGTGCCAGCAGCCCCATAGCGGGGAGCTCCTACAATGAGCAGTTCTTC
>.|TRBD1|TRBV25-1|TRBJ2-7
CASSVRQGSYEQYF
TGTGCCAGCAGTGTACGACAGGGTTCCTACGAGCAGTACTTC
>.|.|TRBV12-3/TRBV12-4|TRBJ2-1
CASSFPENEQFF
TGTGCCAGCAGTTTTCCGGAGAATGAGCAGTTCTTC
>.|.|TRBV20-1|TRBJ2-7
CSATRDGEQYF
TGCAGTGCTACCAGGGACGGGGAGCAGTACTTC
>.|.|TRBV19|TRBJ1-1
CASSMGGTEAFF
TGTGCCAGTAGTATGGGAGGGACTGAAGCTTTCTTT
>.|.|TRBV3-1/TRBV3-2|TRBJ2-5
CASSQDRPRGRKTQYF
TGTGCCAGCAGCCAAGATCGACCCCGGGGGAGAAAGACCCAGTACTTC
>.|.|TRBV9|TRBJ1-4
CASSVEGVAPNEKLFF
TGTGCCAGCAGCGTAGAGGGGGTGGCACCTAATGAAAAACTGTTTTTT
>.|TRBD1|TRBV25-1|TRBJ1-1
CASRDRGLGRNTEAFF
TGTGCCAGCAGAGACAGGGGGCTTGGGAGAAACACTGAAGCTTTCTTT
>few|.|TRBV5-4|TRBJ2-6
CASSLVRSGANVLTF
TGTGCCAGCAGCTTAGTCCGCTCTGGGGCCAACGTCCTGACTTTC
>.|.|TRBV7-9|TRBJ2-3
CASSSTTPGLGAVTDTQYF
TGTGCCAGCAGCTCCACCACCCCGGGGTTAGGGGCCGTTACAGATACGCAGTATTTT
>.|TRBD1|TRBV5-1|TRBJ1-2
CASSLEDRIYGYTF
TGCGCCAGCAGCTTGGAGGACAGGATCTATGGCTACACCTTC
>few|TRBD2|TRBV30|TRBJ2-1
CAWGAGGPFRFF
TGTGCCTGGGGAGCGGGGGGGCCTTTTCGGTTCTTC
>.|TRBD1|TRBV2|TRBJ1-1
CASSEATGGASEAFF
TGTGCCAGCAGTGAAGCGACAGGGGGGGCCTCTGAAGCTTTCTTT
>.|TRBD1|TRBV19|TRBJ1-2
CASRPTGGSPLYTF
TGTGCCAGTAGGCCCACAGGGGGCTCACCGTTGTACACCTTC
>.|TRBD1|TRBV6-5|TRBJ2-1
CASSYPPGQGRNEQFF
TGTGCCAGCAGTTACCCACCGGGACAGGGTCGGAATGAGCAGTTCTTC
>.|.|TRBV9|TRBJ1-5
CASSVGAAAGPQHF
TGTGCCAGCAGCGTAGGGGCAGCCGCTGGGCCCCAGCATTTT
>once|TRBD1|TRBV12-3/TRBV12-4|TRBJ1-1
CASSQGAAEAFF
TGTGCCAGCAGTCAGGGGGCCGCTGAAGCTTTCTTT
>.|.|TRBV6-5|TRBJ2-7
CASLSAYEQYF
TGTGCCAGCCTGTCGGCCTACGAGCAGTACTTC
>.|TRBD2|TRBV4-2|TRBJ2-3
CASSSLAGGATDTQYF
TGTGCCAGCAGTTCGTTGGCCGGGGGGGCTACAGATACGCAGTATTTT
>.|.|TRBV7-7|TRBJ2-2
CASSLATNTGELFF
TGTGCTAGCAGCTTAGCTACGAACACCGGGGAGCTGTTTTTT
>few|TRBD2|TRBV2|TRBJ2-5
CASSATSGGRETQYF
TGTGCCAGCAGTGCGACTAGCGGGGGAAGGGAGACCCAGTACTTC
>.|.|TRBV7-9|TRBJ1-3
CASSHIMTGVGNTIYF
TGTGCCAGCAGCCATATTATGACTGGGGTTGGAAACACCATATATTTT
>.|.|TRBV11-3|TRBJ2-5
CASSLGWAGGLWETQYF
TGTGCCAGCAGCTTAGGCTGGGCAGGGGGGCTTTGGGAGACCCAGTACTTC